This TCR beta chain was retrieved from a study of breast tumors, draining lymph nodes, adjacent tissues. Study-wide findings and caveats: Compared with basal-like, luminal-like tumors shared significantly more repertoire with nontumor tissue. The lymph node origin of tumor T cells was framed as consistent with a hypothesis, not demonstrated. Tumors had less TCR diversity than lymph nodes, more than nontumor tissue. Data fit most tumor T cells coming from lymph node, expanding in tumor.

The lymph nodes were axillary draining lymph nodes from breast cancer patients. Each CDR3 protein gets one entry after TCRdb re-called the multiplex PCR reads with MiXCR. The sample contains 190,000 or so distinct CDR3 sequences, 30% to 40% of which appear only once. CDR1 LGHDT and CDR2 YNNKEL come from the germline V gene (reference sequence). J lost 4 bases, V lost 1 base, and 3 bases had no gene match. The CDR3 extends over 16 amino acids. This clonotype was recorded at least ten times. What it binds is not known. The clonotype was recovered from a female donor with breast cancer. Some clones in this sample may be carry-over from other donors' samples. This chain joins TRBV3-1 and TRBJ2-5, with 13 bases fitting TRBD2. The sample was axillary lymph node tissue. The CDR3 loop reads CASSQGTSGGGETQYF. The CDR3 DNA is TGTGCCAGCAGCCAAGGCACTAGCGGGGGGGGAGAGACCCAGTACTTC.